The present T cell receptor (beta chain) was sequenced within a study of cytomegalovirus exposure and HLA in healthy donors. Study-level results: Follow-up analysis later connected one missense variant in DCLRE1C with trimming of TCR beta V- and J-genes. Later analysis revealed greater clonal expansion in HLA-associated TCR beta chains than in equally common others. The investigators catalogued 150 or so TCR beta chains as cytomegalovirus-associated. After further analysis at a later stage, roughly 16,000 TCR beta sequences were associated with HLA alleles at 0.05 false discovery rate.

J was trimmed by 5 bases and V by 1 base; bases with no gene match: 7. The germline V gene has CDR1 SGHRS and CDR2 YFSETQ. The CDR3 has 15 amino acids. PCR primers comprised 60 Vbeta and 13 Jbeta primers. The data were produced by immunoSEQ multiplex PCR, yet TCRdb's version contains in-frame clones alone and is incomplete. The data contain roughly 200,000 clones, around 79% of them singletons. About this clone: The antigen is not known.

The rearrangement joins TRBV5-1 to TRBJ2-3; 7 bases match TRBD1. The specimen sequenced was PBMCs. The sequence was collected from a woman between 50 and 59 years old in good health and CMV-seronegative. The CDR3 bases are TGCGCCAGCAGCTTGACGGCAGGGGGAGTAGATACGCAGTATTTT. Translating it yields CASSLTAGGVDTQYF.